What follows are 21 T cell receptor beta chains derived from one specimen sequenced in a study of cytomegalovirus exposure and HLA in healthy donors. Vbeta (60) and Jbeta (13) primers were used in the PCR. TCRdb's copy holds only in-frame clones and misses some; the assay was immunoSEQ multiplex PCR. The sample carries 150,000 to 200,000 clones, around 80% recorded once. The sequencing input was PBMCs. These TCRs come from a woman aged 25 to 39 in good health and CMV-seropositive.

The CDR3, as DNA: TGCAGCGTTTCTGGGGGCGAAAGCTACGAGCAGTACTTC. Protein: CSVSGGESYEQYF. This rearrangement joins TRBV29-1 to TRBJ2-7; the D gene is possibly TRBD1 (6 bases). The CDR3 length is 13 residues. Trimming cost V 5 bases and J 3 bases, with 14 bases left between them. Germline CDR1 reads SQVTM; CDR2 reads ANQGSEA.

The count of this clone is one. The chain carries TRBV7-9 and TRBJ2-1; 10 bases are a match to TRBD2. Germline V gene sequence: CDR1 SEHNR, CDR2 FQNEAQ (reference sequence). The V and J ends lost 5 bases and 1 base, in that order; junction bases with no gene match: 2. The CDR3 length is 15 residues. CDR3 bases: TGTGCCAGCAGCCCTAGCGGGAGATCCTACAATGAGCAGTTCTTC. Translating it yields CASSPSGRSYNEQFF. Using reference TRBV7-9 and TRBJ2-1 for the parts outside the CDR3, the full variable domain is DTGVSQNPRHKITKRGQNVTFRCDPISEHNRLYWYRQTLGQGPEFLTYFQNEAQLEKSRLLSDRFSAERPKGSFSTLEIQRTEQGDSAMYLCASSPSGRSYNEQFFGPGTRLTVL.

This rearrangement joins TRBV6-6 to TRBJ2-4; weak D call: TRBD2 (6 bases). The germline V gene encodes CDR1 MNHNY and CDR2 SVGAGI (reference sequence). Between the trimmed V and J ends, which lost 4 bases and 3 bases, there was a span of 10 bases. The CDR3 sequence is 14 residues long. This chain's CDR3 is CASSSGANKNIQYF. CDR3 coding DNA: TGTGCCAGCAGTTCGGGAGCTAACAAAAACATTCAGTACTTC.

The chain's CDR3 is CASSGDDRGLPYEQYF. CDR3 nucleotides: TGTGCCAGCAGCGGCGACGACAGGGGTTTGCCCTACGAGCAGTACTTC. V gene TRBV5-5 combines with J gene TRBJ2-7; 8 bases align to TRBD1. V was pared by 4 bases and J by 2 bases, with 11 bases of the junction left unmatched. The CDR3 has 16 amino acids. Germline CDR1 reads SGHKS; CDR2 reads YYEKEE (reference sequence).

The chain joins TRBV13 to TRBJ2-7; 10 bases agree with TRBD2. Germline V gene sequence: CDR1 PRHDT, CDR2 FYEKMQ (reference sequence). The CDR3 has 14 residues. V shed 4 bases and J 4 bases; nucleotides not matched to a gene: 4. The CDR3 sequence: CASSSSGSRYEQYF. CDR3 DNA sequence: TGTGCCAGCAGCTCTAGCGGGAGTAGGTACGAGCAGTACTTC.

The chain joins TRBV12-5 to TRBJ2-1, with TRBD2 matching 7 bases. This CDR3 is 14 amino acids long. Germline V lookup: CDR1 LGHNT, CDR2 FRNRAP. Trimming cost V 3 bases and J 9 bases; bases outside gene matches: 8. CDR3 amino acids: CASGFGLVRSEQFF. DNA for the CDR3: TGTGCTAGTGGTTTCGGACTAGTGCGGAGTGAGCAGTTCTTC.

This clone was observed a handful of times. CDR3 sequence: CASTVDWSTEAFF. CDR3 coding DNA: TGTGCCAGCACCGTAGATTGGAGCACTGAAGCTTTCTTT. The gene calls are TRBV5-4 and TRBJ1-1; D not resolved. The CDR3 contains 13 residues. The V and J ends lost 6 bases and 4 bases respectively, with 13 bases between them. Germline loops: CDR1 SGHNT, CDR2 YYREEE (reference sequence).

CDR3 nucleotides: TGTGCCAGCTCACCGGACTACCTTAGCACAGATACGCAGTATTTT. Translated: CASSPDYLSTDTQYF. This chain joins TRBV18 and TRBJ2-3, with a weak D call TRBD2 (6 bases). The CDR3 spans 15 residues. The germline V and J ends were trimmed by 3 bases and 0 bases, with 10 bases remaining between them. Germline assignment: CDR1 KGHSH and CDR2 LQKENI.

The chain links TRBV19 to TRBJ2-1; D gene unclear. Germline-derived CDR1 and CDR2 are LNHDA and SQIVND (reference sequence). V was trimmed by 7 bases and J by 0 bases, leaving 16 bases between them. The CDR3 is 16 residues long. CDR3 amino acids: CASNPNAASSYNEQFF. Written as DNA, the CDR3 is TGTGCCAGTAACCCAAACGCGGCGTCCTCCTACAATGAGCAGTTCTTC. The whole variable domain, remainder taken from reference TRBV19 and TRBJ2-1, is DGGITQSPKYLFRKEGQNVTLSCEQNLNHDAMYWYRQDPGQGLRLIYYSQIVNDFQKGDIAEGYSVSREKKESFPLTVTSAQKNPTAFYLCASNPNAASSYNEQFFGPGTRLTVL.

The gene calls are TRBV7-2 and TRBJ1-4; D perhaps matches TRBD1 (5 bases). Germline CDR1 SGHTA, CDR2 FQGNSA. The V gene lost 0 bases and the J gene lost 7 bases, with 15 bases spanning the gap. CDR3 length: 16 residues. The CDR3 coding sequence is TGTGCCAGCAGCTTAGCGCCGGGGGTGCAGGGTGAAAAACTGTTTTTT. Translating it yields CASSLAPGVQGEKLFF.

The CDR3: CASSSLGGGAKQFF. The CDR3 bases are TGTGCCAGCAGTTCCCTCGGGGGGGGCGCTAAGCAGTTCTTC. The chain uses TRBV27 and TRBJ2-1, with 8 bases lining up with TRBD2. The ends lost 4 bases at V and 11 bases at J; junction bases unmatched: 10. The CDR3 is 14 amino acids. Germline-derived CDR1 and CDR2 are MNHEY and SMNVEV (reference sequence).

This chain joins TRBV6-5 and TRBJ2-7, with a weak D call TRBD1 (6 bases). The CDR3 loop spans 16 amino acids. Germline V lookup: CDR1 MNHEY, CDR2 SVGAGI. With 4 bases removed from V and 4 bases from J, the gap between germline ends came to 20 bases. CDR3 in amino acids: CASSSRIGTRAYEQYF. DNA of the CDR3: TGTGCCAGCAGTTCCCGGATCGGGACAAGGGCTTACGAGCAGTACTTC.

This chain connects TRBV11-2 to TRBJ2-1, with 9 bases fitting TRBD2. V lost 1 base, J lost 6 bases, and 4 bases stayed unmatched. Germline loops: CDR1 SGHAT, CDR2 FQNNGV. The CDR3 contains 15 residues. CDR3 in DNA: TGTGCCAGCAGCTTAGTGGGCGGGGGGGGCAATGAGCAGTTCTTC. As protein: CASSLVGGGGNEQFF.

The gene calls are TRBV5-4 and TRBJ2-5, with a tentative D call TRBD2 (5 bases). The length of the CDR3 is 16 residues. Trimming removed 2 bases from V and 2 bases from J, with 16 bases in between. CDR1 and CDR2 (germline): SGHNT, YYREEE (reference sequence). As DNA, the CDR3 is TGTGCCAGCAGCTTACTCCCCGATAGCGTGCAAGAGACCCAGTACTTC. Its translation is CASSLLPDSVQETQYF.

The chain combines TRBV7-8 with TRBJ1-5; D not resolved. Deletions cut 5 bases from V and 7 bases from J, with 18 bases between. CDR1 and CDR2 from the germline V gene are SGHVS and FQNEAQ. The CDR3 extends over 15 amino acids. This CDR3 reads CASSPGGRDGQPQHF. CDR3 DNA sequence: TGTGCCAGCAGCCCCGGAGGGAGGGATGGACAGCCCCAGCATTTT.

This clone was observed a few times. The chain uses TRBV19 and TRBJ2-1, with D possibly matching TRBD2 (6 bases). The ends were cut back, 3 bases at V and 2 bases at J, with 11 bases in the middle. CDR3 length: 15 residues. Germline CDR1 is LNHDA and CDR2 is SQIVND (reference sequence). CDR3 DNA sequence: TGTGCCAGTAGTATTGGGACTTCACCCTACAATGAGCAGTTCTTC. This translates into CASSIGTSPYNEQFF.

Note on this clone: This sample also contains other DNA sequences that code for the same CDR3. In DNA form, the CDR3 reads TGTGCCAGCAGCCCTGCCTACGAGCAGTACTTC. Translated: CASSPAYEQYF. This rearrangement joins TRBV7-2 to TRBJ2-7; D is ambiguous. Looked up from germline, CDR1 is SGHTA and CDR2 is FQGNSA. The germline V and J ends were trimmed by 5 bases and 2 bases, with 4 bases remaining between them. This CDR3 spans 11 amino acids. The whole variable domain, remainder taken from reference TRBV7-2 and TRBJ2-7, is GAGVSQSPSNKVTEKGKDVELRCDPISGHTALYWYRQSLGQGLEFLIYFQGNSAPDKSGLPSDRFSAERTGGSVSTLTIQRTQQEDSAVYLCASSPAYEQYFGPGTRLTVT.

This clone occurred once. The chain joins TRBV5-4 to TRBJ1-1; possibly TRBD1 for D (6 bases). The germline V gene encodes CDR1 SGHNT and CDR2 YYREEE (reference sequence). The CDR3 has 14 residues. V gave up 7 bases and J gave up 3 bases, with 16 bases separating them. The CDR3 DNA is TGTGCCAGCTTCGTAGGGGGAGAGGACACTGAAGCTTTCTTT. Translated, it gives CASFVGGEDTEAFF.

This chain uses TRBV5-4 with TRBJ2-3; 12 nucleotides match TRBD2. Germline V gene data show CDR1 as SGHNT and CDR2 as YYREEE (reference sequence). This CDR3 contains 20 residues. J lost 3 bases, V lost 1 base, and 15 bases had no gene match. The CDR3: CASSLWGGETSGRLTDTQYF. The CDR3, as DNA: TGTGCCAGCAGCTTGTGGGGGGGGGAGACTAGCGGGAGATTAACAGATACGCAGTATTTT.

This CDR3 is CASSLARGQLNTEAFF. The CDR3 DNA sequence: TGTGCCAGCAGCTTGGCTCGCGGACAGTTGAACACTGAAGCTTTCTTT. The J gene is TRBJ1-1, the V gene TRBV5-5, with a weak D call TRBD1 (6 bases). The CDR3 length is 16 residues. Trimming cost V 0 bases and J 0 bases, with 12 bases left between them. Germline V gene sequence: CDR1 SGHKS, CDR2 YYEKEE (reference sequence).

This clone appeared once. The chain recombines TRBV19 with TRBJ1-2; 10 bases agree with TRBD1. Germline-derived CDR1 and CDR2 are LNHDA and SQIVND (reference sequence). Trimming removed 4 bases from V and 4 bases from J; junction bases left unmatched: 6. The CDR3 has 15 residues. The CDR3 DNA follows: TGTGCCAGTAGTACCCCCGGACAGGGGGTCTATGGCTACACCTTC. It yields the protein CASSTPGQGVYGYTF.